A single sample gave rise to the 25 T cell receptor beta chains below, sequenced in a study of regulatory T cells in long-lasting Graves disease. Libraries of TCR beta came from iRepertoire HTBI primers plus Arm-PCR of CDR3 regions. TCRdb re-called the multiplex PCR reads through MiXCR, storing one row per CDR3 protein. This sample has some 460,000 distinct CDR3 sequences; 15% to 20% occur once, and the top ten carry more than 9%. Sample time point: newly diagnosed GD, antithyroid drugs for less than 3 months. The authors made the TCR library using RNA they extracted from PBMCs. This same sample was also part of a study on T cells in Graves' hyperthyroidism and ophthalmopathy.

The specimen comprised peripheral blood mononuclear cells (PBMCs), sampled at new diagnosis, from a patient treated with antithyroid drugs. All receptors come from a man between 35 and 55 years old with Graves disease.

There are many counts of this clonotype. CDR3 DNA sequence: TGTGCCAGCAGTTTAGGTGGGGCCTCCGAAGCTTTCTTT. This encodes CASSLGGASEAFF. The rearrangement uses TRBV28 and TRBJ1-1; perhaps TRBD1 as D (5 bases). Trimming left V 2 bases short and J 8 bases short, with 12 bases between. Germline CDR1 reads MDHEN; CDR2 reads SYDVKM. This CDR3 has 13 residues.

The chain couples TRBV2 to TRBJ2-5; D may be TRBD1 (6 bases). Germline values: CDR1 SNHLY, CDR2 FYNNEI. The ends were cut back, 7 bases at V and 5 bases at J, with 14 bases in the middle. This CDR3 is 13 amino acids long. The CDR3 is CASTTGLGETQYF. The CDR3 nucleotides are TGTGCCAGCACTACAGGGCTCGGGGAGACCCAGTACTTC.

As concerns this clonotype: Just one base apart from a much larger clone, this may be a read error. The chain links TRBV28 to TRBJ1-3, with 12 bases lining up with TRBD1. This CDR3 is 17 amino acids long. The germline V gene has CDR1 MDHEN and CDR2 SYDVKM. The junction had 13 bases not matched to a gene; V was cut back by 6 bases and J by 7 bases. The CDR3 bases are TGTGCCAGCAGGGTGGGACAGGGGGCTGTTCCCCACAACACCATATATTTT. It codes for CASRVGQGAVPHNTIYF.

This clonotype was seen at least ten times. The chain has TRBV12-5 and TRBJ2-4; D ambiguous. Germline-derived CDR1 and CDR2 are LGHNT and FRNRAP. V lost 0 bases and J lost 8, with 5 bases in between. The CDR3 runs to 12 residues. CDR3 protein: CASGLVLDIQYF. The CDR3 nucleotides are TGTGCTAGTGGTTTGGTACTCGACATTCAGTACTTC.

This clonotype was seen ten or more times. The rearrangement uses TRBV29-1 and TRBJ2-5; 11 positions agree with TRBD1. The germline CDR1 and CDR2 sequences are SQVTM and ANQGSEA. After removal of 6 bases from V and 5 bases from J, the junction contained 5 bases not matched to a gene. The CDR3 length is 13 residues. This chain's CDR3 is CSVTDRGHETQYF. The CDR3 region has the DNA TGCAGCGTGACGGACAGGGGGCATGAGACCCAGTACTTC.

The count of this clonotype is one. The CDR3 DNA follows: TGTGCCAGCAGTGGCCTGGGCTCGAACACTGAAGCTTTCTTT. Encoded protein: CASSGLGSNTEAFF. The rearrangement uses TRBV7-8 and TRBJ1-1; D not certain. V was shortened by 6 bases and J by 1 base, with 12 bases between the two germline ends. The germline V gene encodes CDR1 SGHVS and CDR2 FQNEAQ. There are 14 residues in the CDR3.

This clonotype was seen ten or more times. The chain recombines TRBV7-2 with TRBJ2-1, with 8 nucleotides matching TRBD2. Unmatched junction bases numbered 7, after V lost 1 base and J lost 8 bases. The CDR3 has 15 amino acids. Germline CDR1 and CDR2: SGHTA and FQGNSA. CDR3 sequence reads: CASSLGTGGGYEQFF. CDR3 nucleotides: TGTGCCAGCAGCTTAGGGACGGGAGGGGGTTATGAGCAGTTCTTC.

Many counts were recorded for this clonotype. The chain couples TRBV30 to TRBJ2-1; a possible D gene is TRBD1 (5 bases). There are 13 residues in the CDR3. Between the trimmed V and J ends, which lost 0 bases and 6 bases, there was a span of 9 bases. Germline V gives CDR1 GTSNPN, CDR2 SVGIG (reference sequence). CDR3 region: CAWSVDSFNEQFF. The CDR3 coding sequence is TGTGCCTGGAGTGTAGACAGCTTCAATGAGCAGTTCTTC.

The chain combines TRBV5-1 with TRBJ1-2, with D possibly matching TRBD1 (6 bases). The V gene lost 2 bases and the J gene lost 3 bases, with 17 bases spanning the gap. This CDR3 has 16 residues. From germline, CDR1 is SGHRS and CDR2 YFSETQ. The CDR3 nucleotides read TGCGCCAGCAGCTTTGGGTCAGGGGCGGATCACTATGGCTACACCTTC. The encoded protein is CASSFGSGADHYGYTF. The full variable domain, in which reference TRBV5-1 and TRBJ1-2 provide the parts outside the CDR3, is KAGVTQTPRYLIKTRGQQVTLSCSPISGHRSVSWYQQTPGQGLQFLFEYFSETQRNKGNFPGRFSGRQFSNSRSEMNVSTLELGDSALYLCASSFGSGADHYGYTFGSGTRLTVV.

The sample holds a few counts of this clonotype. This sequence joins TRBV29-1 and TRBJ1-2; 7 bases are a match to TRBD1. V was pared by 5 bases and J by 3 bases, with 12 bases of the junction left unmatched. This CDR3 spans 15 amino acids. Germline loops: CDR1 SQVTM, CDR2 ANQGSEA. CDR3 nucleotide sequence: TGCAGCGTTCTGGTTTCGGCAGGGGGGTACTATGGCTACACCTTC. Protein sequence: CSVLVSAGGYYGYTF.

This clonotype was counted many times. The V call is TRBV30, the J call TRBJ2-7, with D unresolved. The V and J ends lost 3 bases and 4 bases respectively, with 13 bases between them. The CDR3 totals 13 residues. Germline V gives CDR1 GTSNPN, CDR2 SVGIG (reference sequence). CDR3 in DNA: TGTGCCTGGAGCGACCAACCCCGATACGAGCAGTACTTC. This codes for CAWSDQPRYEQYF.

This clonotype occurred many times. The gene calls are TRBV11-2 and TRBJ2-1; D may be TRBD1 (5 bases). The CDR3 is made up of 15 amino acids. CDR1 and CDR2 from the germline V gene are SGHAT and FQNNGV. Trimming left V 2 bases short and J 6 bases short, with 14 bases between. The CDR3 protein is CASSLSRAARNEQFF. In DNA form, the CDR3 reads TGTGCCAGCAGCTTAAGCAGGGCGGCTCGCAATGAGCAGTTCTTC.

This clonotype was seen ten or more times. The chain combines TRBV12-3 or TRBV12-4 with TRBJ2-5; 10 nucleotides match TRBD1. The CDR3 has 14 amino acids. The V gene end was trimmed by 7 bases and the J gene end by 5 bases; junction bases not matched to a gene: 7. CDR3 coding DNA: TGTGCCAGCACACCGGGACAGGGGAGGGAGACCCAGTACTTC. Translating gives CASTPGQGRETQYF.

In this sample, this clonotype turned up many times. This sequence joins TRBV11-2 and TRBJ2-1, with 13 positions matching TRBD2. The CDR3 sequence is 19 residues long. J was trimmed by 0 bases and V by 6 bases; bases with no gene match: 11. From germline, CDR1 is SGHAT and CDR2 FQNNGV. This CDR3 reads CASRGPGLAGKSSYNEQFF. The CDR3 DNA is TGTGCCAGCAGGGGACCGGGACTAGCGGGAAAAAGCTCCTACAATGAGCAGTTCTTC.

Points on this clonotype: The junction and the germline gene differ at one end; a read error may be behind it. The chain uses TRBV7-2 and TRBJ1-3; 7 nucleotides match TRBD1. CDR3 size: 17 residues. Germline CDR1 SGHTA, CDR2 FQGNSA. The CDR3 DNA sequence: TGTGCCAGCAGCCCCGACAGGGCGGGAAGCTCTGGAAACACCACATATTTT. Its translation is CASSPDRAGSSGNTTYF.

The table lists this clonotype with a few counts. This chain links TRBV24-1 with TRBJ2-3; 8 bases align to TRBD1. Germline V CDR1 and CDR2: KGHDR, SFDVKD. With V trimmed by 5 bases and J by 5 bases, 2 bases remained unmatched. The CDR3 sequence is 13 residues long. The CDR3 region has the DNA TGTGCCACCAGTGGGACAGGGATAGATACGCAGTATTTT. Its protein is CATSGTGIDTQYF.

The rearrangement uses TRBV28 and TRBJ2-5; D may be TRBD1 (5 bases). V dropped 8 bases and J dropped 1 base, with 11 bases sitting between them. Per the germline V gene, CDR1 is MDHEN and CDR2 is SYDVKM. There are 13 residues in the CDR3. CDR3 coding DNA: TGTGCCAGCGGCTCAGGGCCCCAAGAGACCCAGTACTTC. Translation: CASGSGPQETQYF. Full variable domain (rest looked up from reference TRBV28 and TRBJ2-5): DVKVTQSSRYLVKRTGEKVFLECVQDMDHENMFWYRQDPGLGLRLIYFSYDVKMKEKGDIPEGYSVSREKKERFSLILESASTNQTSMYLCASGSGPQETQYFGPGTRLLVL.

This clonotype was recorded many times. The gene calls are TRBV7-2 and TRBJ2-3; 11 bases fit TRBD2. This CDR3 spans 16 amino acids. Germline CDR1 and CDR2: SGHTA and FQGNSA. After removal of 0 bases from V and 2 bases from J, the junction contained 1 base not matched to a gene. CDR3 sequence reads: CASSLAGLAVTDTQYF. In DNA form, the CDR3 reads TGTGCCAGCAGCTTAGCGGGACTAGCGGTCACAGATACGCAGTATTTT.

This clonotype has a count of ten or more. This chain uses TRBV28 with TRBJ2-1; D could derive from TRBD1 or TRBD2 (5 bases each). Germline assignment: CDR1 MDHEN and CDR2 SYDVKM. V gave up 3 bases and J gave up 11 bases, with 11 bases separating them. CDR3 length: 12 amino acids. The DNA of the CDR3 is TGTGCCAGCAGTTTTTCAGGGACCCAGCAGTTCTTC. This translates into CASSFSGTQQFF.

In its sample, this clonotype was seen a few times. One end of the junction varies from germline; a read error may be responsible. This chain joins TRBV15 and TRBJ1-2; 7 bases are a match to TRBD1. CDR1 is LNHNV, CDR2 YYDKDF, per germline (reference sequence). The CDR3 has 15 amino acids. The CDR3 nucleotides read TGTGCCACCAGCGGAGAGACAGGGCCTAACTATGGCTACACCTTC. It encodes CATSGETGPNYGYTF.

This clonotype appeared many times. DNA of the CDR3: TGCGCCAGCAGTTCCGACAGGCTTAATGAAAAACTGTTTTTT. It encodes CASSSDRLNEKLFF. V is TRBV5-1 and J is TRBJ1-4; TRBD1 is a possible D gene (6 bases). CDR3 length equals 14 residues. V was cut by 5 bases and J by 4 bases, with 12 bases left in between. From germline, CDR1 is SGHRS and CDR2 YFSETQ.

In this sample, this clonotype turned up many times. The chain employs TRBV6-5 and TRBJ1-2; D is perhaps TRBD1 (6 bases). This CDR3 region has 14 residues. Deletions cut 0 bases from V and 8 bases from J, with 13 bases between. CDR1 MNHEY and CDR2 SVGAGI come from the germline V gene. Written as DNA, the CDR3 is TGTGCCAGCAGTTACTCTGAGGGGGAATGGGGCTACACCTTC. Amino acids: CASSYSEGEWGYTF.

The rearrangement joins TRBV20-1 to TRBJ2-1; D uncertain. The germline gives CDR1 DFQATT, CDR2 SNEGSKA (reference sequence). The V and J ends lost 5 bases and 0 bases respectively, with 5 bases between them. The CDR3 runs 12 residues. DNA of the CDR3: TGCAGTGCTCCGAGCTCCTACAATGAGCAGTTCTTC. Amino acids: CSAPSSYNEQFF.

There are a few counts of this clonotype. The CDR3 protein is CASSRIAGTEYF. The CDR3 DNA follows: TGTGCCAGCAGTAGGATAGCGGGGACGGAGTACTTC. The chain is built from TRBV28 and TRBJ2-7, with TRBD2 matching over 8 bases. Germline V gene lookup returns CDR1 MDHEN and CDR2 SYDVKM. The CDR3 runs to 12 residues. V gave up 5 bases and J gave up 11 bases; unmatched junction bases: 8. Together with reference TRBV28 and TRBJ2-7, the CDR3 gives the full variable domain: DVKVTQSSRYLVKRTGEKVFLECVQDMDHENMFWYRQDPGLGLRLIYFSYDVKMKEKGDIPEGYSVSREKKERFSLILESASTNQTSMYLCASSRIAGTEYFGPGTRLTVT.

This sequence joins TRBV7-3 and TRBJ2-1; D possibly corresponds to TRBD2 (6 bases). Between the trimmed V and J ends, which lost 5 bases and 7 bases, there was a span of 15 bases. This CDR3 contains 14 residues. Germline V gives CDR1 SGHTA, CDR2 FQGTGA. In nucleotides, the CDR3 is TGTGCCAGCAGCCCGGGAGCGGGTTCAAATGAGCAGTTCTTC. Protein product: CASSPGAGSNEQFF.